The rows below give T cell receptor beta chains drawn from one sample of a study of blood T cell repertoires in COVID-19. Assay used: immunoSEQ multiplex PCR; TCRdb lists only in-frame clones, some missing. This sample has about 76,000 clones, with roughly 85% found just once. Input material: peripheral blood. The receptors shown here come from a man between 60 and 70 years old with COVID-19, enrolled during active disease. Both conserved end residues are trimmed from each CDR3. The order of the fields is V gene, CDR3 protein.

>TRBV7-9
ASTWGGNSPLH
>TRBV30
AWSTTGGSNEQF
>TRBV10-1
ASKSSTGVTEAF
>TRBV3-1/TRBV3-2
ASSRGGLNSPLH
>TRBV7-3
ASSADGSGVQPQH
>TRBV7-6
ASSQQTGENTGELF
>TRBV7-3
ASSLRLGEYNEQF
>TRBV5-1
ASSSQGAKDSPLH
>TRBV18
ASSPRGRDNEQF
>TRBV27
ASILTTEETQY
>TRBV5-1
ASSTQGERTEAF
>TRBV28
ASRRGTGTYEQY
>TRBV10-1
ASSRDSNEQF
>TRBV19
ASSIASSGTDTQY
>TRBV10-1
ASSATTGVDTEAF
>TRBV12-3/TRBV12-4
ASSQGTGELF
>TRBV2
ASSEAGLNEKLF
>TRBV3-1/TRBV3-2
ASSQTGQSTDTQY
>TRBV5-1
ASNPGTGSHRGYT
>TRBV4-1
ASSQFGGETQY
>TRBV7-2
ASSLAGKPGTRF
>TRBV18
ASSDYEAF